This TCR beta chain was sequenced for a study of cytomegalovirus exposure and HLA in healthy donors. Profiled with immunoSEQ multiplex PCR; TCRdb holds only in-frame clones, not every one. The table includes about 220,000 clones, about 86% detected once. Whole-study findings and limits: Later, an analysis found that TCR clusters from the first cohort tended to co-occur in the 90 to 150 validation repertoires. It was reportedly the case that the classifier diagnosed cytomegalovirus status with high specificity and sensitivity.

Germline V gene lookup returns CDR1 WNHNN and CDR2 SYGVQD (reference sequence). Trimming cost V 5 bases and J 8 bases; bases outside gene matches: 8. CDR3 length: 14 residues. Donors came from a validation cohort of some 130 subjects, distinct from the first 666-subject cohort. Notes on this clone: Its matching antigen is unknown.

The TCR was taken from a man aged 18 to 30 in good health and CMV-seronegative. The V call is TRBV10-1, the J call TRBJ2-1; 8 nucleotides line up with TRBD1. The sequenced material came from PBMCs. CDR3 loop: CASSYDRGGYEQFF. CDR3 nucleotides: TGCGCCAGCAGTTATGACAGGGGCGGTTATGAGCAGTTCTTC.